This T cell receptor (beta chain) was retrieved from a study of T cells after yellow fever vaccination. Background on the study: The authors prepared low-cell-number fractions using SMART-Seq v4 Ultra Low Input.

The 5'RACE template-switching step produced TCR cDNA and added a universal primer site and UMIs. TCRdb reanalysed the 5' RACE reads using MiXCR and keeps one entry per CDR3 protein. The sample records fewer than 150,000 distinct CDR3 sequences, approximately 7.7% being singletons. In its sample, this clonotype was seen many times. Its antigen is undetermined. The CDR3 is made up of 13 amino acids. Germline V gives CDR1 SGHAT, CDR2 FQNNGV. The V end was cut by 5 bases, the J end by 4 bases, with 11 bases between. Study outcomes and limitations: Booster samples showed a return of most primary-vaccination clones (roughly 96% CD4, approximately 85% CD8).

This receptor was obtained from a man aged 30 to 45 who received the YFV17D yellow fever vaccine. The specimen comprised CD4+ T cells sorted from PBMCs, sampled 5 days after the yellow fever booster vaccination. This chain connects TRBV11-2 to TRBJ2-5, with unresolved D. CDR3 amino acids: CASSRGHPETQYF. The CDR3 nucleotides are TGTGCCAGCAGCCGCGGCCACCCAGAGACCCAGTACTTC.